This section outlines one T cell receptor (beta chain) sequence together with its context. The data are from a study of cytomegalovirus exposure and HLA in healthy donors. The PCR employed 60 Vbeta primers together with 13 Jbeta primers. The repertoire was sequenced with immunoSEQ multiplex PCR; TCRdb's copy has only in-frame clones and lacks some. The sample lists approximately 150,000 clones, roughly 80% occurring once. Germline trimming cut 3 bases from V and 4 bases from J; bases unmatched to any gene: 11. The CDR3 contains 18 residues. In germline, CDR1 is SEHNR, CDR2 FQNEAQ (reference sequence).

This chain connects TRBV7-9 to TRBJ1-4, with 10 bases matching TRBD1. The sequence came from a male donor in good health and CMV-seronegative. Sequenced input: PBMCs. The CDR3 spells CASSFSRGQGTDNEKLFF. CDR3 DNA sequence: TGTGCCAGCAGCTTCTCGAGGGGACAGGGGACCGATAATGAAAAACTGTTTTTT.